This T cell receptor (beta chain) was identified in a study of graft-versus-host responses after intestinal transplantation. Here immunoSEQ multiplex PCR was the method, and the copy in TCRdb shows in-frame clones only, minus some. The table lists approximately 77,000 clones, around 90% of them singletons. Comments on this clone: Its antigen is undetermined.

The receptor comes from a human donor who received an intestinal transplant. The specimen was unstimulated CD4+ T cells sorted from spleen or lymph node cells, collected before intestinal transplant.

CDR3 sequence (DNA): TGTGCCAGCAGTGCGAGCGGGAGCAGCCACGGGCAGTACTTC. Translation: CASSASGSSHGQYF. V is TRBV25-1 and J is TRBJ2-7; TRBD2 matches 8 bases. V was clipped by 4 bases and J by 9 bases; unmatched bases: 11. Germline V gene sequence: CDR1 MGHDK, CDR2 SYGVNS. CDR3 length equals 14 residues.